Given below is one TCR beta chain in context. The data stem from a study of blood T cell repertoires in COVID-19. Across the study: Sample material is recorded as cDNA or gDNA derived from T cells, B-cell-depleted T cells, or PBMCs.

V shed 5 bases and J shed 2 bases, with 23 bases lying between them. CDR3 length equals 18 residues. The germline V gene has CDR1 SEHNR and CDR2 FQNEAQ (reference sequence). The protocol was immunoSEQ multiplex PCR, while the TCRdb copy is restricted to in-frame clones and leaves out a portion. Among 200,000 to 300,000 clones listed, about 91% were seen once. This TCR came from a woman aged 30 to 39 with COVID-19, enrolled during active disease. Sequenced: peripheral blood. The J gene is TRBJ2-3, the V gene TRBV7-9, with D tentatively TRBD2 (6 bases). CDR3 in amino acids: CASSRFPGRREDTDTQYF. The CDR3 DNA reads TGTGCCAGCAGCAGGTTCCCGGGCCGGCGGGAAGACACAGATACGCAGTATTTT.